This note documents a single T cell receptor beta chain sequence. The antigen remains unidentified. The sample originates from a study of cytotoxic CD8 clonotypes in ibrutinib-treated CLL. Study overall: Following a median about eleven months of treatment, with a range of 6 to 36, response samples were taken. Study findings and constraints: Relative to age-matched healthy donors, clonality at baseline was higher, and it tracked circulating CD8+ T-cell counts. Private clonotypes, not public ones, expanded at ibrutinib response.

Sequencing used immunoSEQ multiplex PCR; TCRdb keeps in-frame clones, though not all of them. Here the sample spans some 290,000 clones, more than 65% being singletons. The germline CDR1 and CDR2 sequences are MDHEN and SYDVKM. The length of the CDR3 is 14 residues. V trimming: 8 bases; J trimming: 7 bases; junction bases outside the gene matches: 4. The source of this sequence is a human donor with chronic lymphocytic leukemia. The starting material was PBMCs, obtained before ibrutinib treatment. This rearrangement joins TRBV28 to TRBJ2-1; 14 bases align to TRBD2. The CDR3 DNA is TGTGCCAGCGGGACTAGCGGGAGTATAAATGAGCAGTTCTTC. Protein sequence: CASGTSGSINEQFF. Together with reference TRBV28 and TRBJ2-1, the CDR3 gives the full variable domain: DVKVTQSSRYLVKRTGEKVFLECVQDMDHENMFWYRQDPGLGLRLIYFSYDVKMKEKGDIPEGYSVSREKKERFSLILESASTNQTSMYLCASGTSGSINEQFFGPGTRLTVL.